This T cell receptor beta chain is drawn from a study of T cell responses to AZD1222 COVID-19 vaccine. Concerning this clone itself: Its antigen is undetermined.

The data were produced by immunoSEQ multiplex PCR, yet TCRdb's version contains in-frame clones alone and is incomplete. This sample has around 150,000 clones, with 90% to 95% found just once. Study-wide results and caveats: Donors in the cohort were predominantly white British and more often female, and clonal diversity was possibly underestimated. Unmutated variant regions are reportedly the target of nearly half of TCRs that are spike-specific. Among AZD1222 vaccinees, only six or seven were seropositive at baseline.

The material was peripheral blood, obtained on day 0 of AZD1222 vaccination. The receptor's source is an adult in good health.

The CDR3 spells CASSTGGRPLYYGYTF. The CDR3 nucleotides read TGTGCCAGTAGTACCGGGGGGAGACCTCTGTACTATGGCTACACCTTC. This chain joins TRBV19 and TRBJ1-2; D is possibly TRBD1 (5 bases). The CDR3 length is 16 residues. Germline values: CDR1 LNHDA, CDR2 SQIVND (reference sequence). Trimming shortened V by 4 bases and J by 3 bases, and 18 bases separated the two germline ends.